The 30 T cell receptor beta chains below come from one sample, sequenced in a study of glioma-infiltrating T cells after dendritic cell vaccination. TCRdb's copy holds only in-frame clones and misses some; the assay was immunoSEQ multiplex PCR. Among 45,000 to 60,000 clones listed, approximately 83% were seen once. As for time point: after dendritic cell vaccination, including at tumor progression/relapse. The input for sequencing was blood, taken after dendritic cell vaccination. The source of these receptors is a human donor with glioblastoma.

The rearrangement links TRBV7-2 to TRBJ2-7; tentatively, D is TRBD1 (5 bases). The germline V gene has CDR1 SGHTA and CDR2 FQGNSA. Trimming took 1 base from V and 2 from J, leaving 9 bases between them. This CDR3 has 14 residues. DNA of the CDR3: TGTGCCAGCAGCTTAGATAGGGGTACCTACGAGCAGTACTTC. Protein sequence: CASSLDRGTYEQYF. Full variable domain (missing parts from reference TRBV7-2 and TRBJ2-7): GAGVSQSPSNKVTEKGKDVELRCDPISGHTALYWYRQSLGQGLEFLIYFQGNSAPDKSGLPSDRFSAERTGGSVSTLTIQRTQQEDSAVYLCASSLDRGTYEQYFGPGTRLTVT.

This chain connects TRBV4-1 to TRBJ2-7; no firm D call. V was shortened by 2 bases and J by 3 bases, with 8 bases between the two germline ends. Germline CDR1 and CDR2: MGHRA and YSYEKL. The CDR3 has 13 amino acids. The CDR3 sequence: CASSQNRNYEQYF. The CDR3 nucleotides are TGCGCCAGCAGCCAAAATAGAAACTACGAGCAGTACTTC.

The chain couples TRBV6-5 to TRBJ2-5; 12 bases are shared with TRBD2. The CDR3 loop spans 16 amino acids. Trimming cost V 0 bases and J 7 bases; bases outside gene matches: 6. The germline CDR1 and CDR2 sequences are MNHEY and SVGAGI. The CDR3 DNA is TGTGCCAGCAGTTACTCGCTAGCGGGGGGGCTCGGGACCCAGTACTTC. Translating it yields CASSYSLAGGLGTQYF.

The V and J genes are TRBV7-9 and TRBJ1-4; D possibly corresponds to TRBD1 (6 bases). Germline CDR1 reads SEHNR; CDR2 reads FQNEAQ (reference sequence). V lost 4 bases to trimming and J lost 5 bases, with 11 bases between them. The CDR3 is 14 amino acids. The chain's CDR3 is CASSSTGPNEKLFF. As DNA, the CDR3 is TGTGCCAGCAGCTCGACAGGCCCCAATGAAAAACTGTTTTTT.

The CDR3 region is CASSLEYRDTEAFF. The CDR3 bases are TGTGCCAGCAGCTTGGAATACCGGGATACTGAAGCTTTCTTT. The chain is built from TRBV5-4 and TRBJ1-1; no reliable D call. CDR1 is SGHNT and CDR2 is YYREEE in the germline V gene (reference sequence). The CDR3 consists of 14 residues. V lost 0 bases to trimming and J lost 5 bases, with 11 bases between them.

This clone occurred once. The rearrangement uses TRBV11-2 and TRBJ1-3; 7 bases are a match to TRBD1. The CDR3 runs 16 residues. CDR1 SGHAT and CDR2 FQNNGV come from the germline V gene. Trimming at V came to 5 bases and at J to 0 bases, leaving 7 bases not matched to a gene. CDR3 DNA sequence: TGTGCCAGCAGCCGTACAGGGGCGCTCTCTGGAAACACCATATATTTT. Its translation is CASSRTGALSGNTIYF.

This clone appeared once. The chain recombines TRBV18 with TRBJ1-5; 8 bases align to TRBD1. V lost 2 bases, J lost 0 bases, and 12 bases stayed unmatched. This CDR3 spans 19 amino acids. The germline V gene encodes CDR1 KGHSH and CDR2 LQKENI. CDR3 in amino acids: CASSPIGQGEGYSNQPQHF. DNA for the CDR3: TGTGCCAGCTCACCAATAGGACAGGGCGAGGGATATAGCAATCAGCCCCAGCATTTT.

The rearrangement uses TRBV10-2 and TRBJ1-3, with TRBD1 identical over 7 bases. V shed 3 bases and J 4 bases; nucleotides not matched to a gene: 6. The V gene's germline CDR1 is WSHSY and CDR2 SAAADI. The CDR3 is 15 amino acids. CDR3 coding DNA: TGCGCCAGCAGTGATGACTGGGACAGCGGAAACACCATATATTTT. Amino acids: CASSDDWDSGNTIYF.

In this sample, this clone turned up a few times. The chain carries TRBV30 and TRBJ1-1; no firm D call. CDR3 length: 12 amino acids. V was pared by 3 bases and J by 0 bases, with 5 bases between. In germline, CDR1 is GTSNPN, CDR2 SVGIG (reference sequence). In DNA form, the CDR3 reads TGTGCCTGGAGACGAGTGAACACTGAAGCTTTCTTT. Translating gives CAWRRVNTEAFF. The variable domain in full, completed from reference TRBV30 and TRBJ1-1, reads SQTIHQWPATLVQPVGSPLSLECTVEGTSNPNLYWYRQAAGRGLQLLFYSVGIGQISSEVPQNLSASRPQDRQFILSSKKLLLSDSGFYLCAWRRVNTEAFFGQGTRLTVV.

The rearrangement joins TRBV6-6 to TRBJ2-5, with D perhaps TRBD2 (6 bases). Trimming left V 5 bases short and J 6 bases short, with 10 bases between. The CDR3 totals 12 residues. CDR1 MNHNY and CDR2 SVGAGI come from the germline V gene (reference sequence). The CDR3 sequence is CASSPGGQTQYF. CDR3 DNA sequence: TGTGCCAGCAGTCCCGGGGGACAGACCCAGTACTTC.

This chain uses TRBV5-1 with TRBJ2-7; D may be TRBD1 (6 bases). The V gene's germline CDR1 is SGHRS and CDR2 YFSETQ. V gave up 0 bases and J gave up 1 base, with 11 bases separating them. This CDR3 contains 15 residues. The CDR3: CASSLGTGISYEQYF. CDR3 in DNA: TGCGCCAGCAGCTTGGGTACAGGGATATCCTACGAGCAGTACTTC.

CDR3 in amino acids: CASSEGTGVSPLHF. The CDR3 nucleotides read TGTGCCAGCAGTGAAGGGACAGGGGTTTCACCCCTCCACTTT. This chain uses TRBV2 with TRBJ1-6, with TRBD1 matching over 9 bases. V was pared by 1 base and J by 9 bases, with 1 base of the junction left unmatched. The germline gives CDR1 SNHLY, CDR2 FYNNEI. This CDR3 comprises 14 residues.

This clone was seen a handful of times. The chain has TRBV19 and TRBJ1-1, with D perhaps TRBD1 (6 bases). The CDR3 sequence is 13 residues long. CDR1 and CDR2 from the germline V gene are LNHDA and SQIVND (reference sequence). V was trimmed by 8 bases and J by 0 bases, leaving 10 bases between them. CDR3 coding DNA: TGTGCCAGTCGACAGGTTATGAACACTGAAGCTTTCTTT. Its protein product is CASRQVMNTEAFF.

This clone was found once. The V call is TRBV5-1, the J call TRBJ2-1, with TRBD1 matching 8 bases. The germline gives CDR1 SGHRS, CDR2 YFSETQ. V shed 6 bases and J 4 bases; nucleotides not matched to a gene: 9. The CDR3 covers 15 residues. The CDR3 DNA follows: TGCGCCAGCATCGTCGACAGGGGAACATACAATGAGCAGTTCTTC. This encodes CASIVDRGTYNEQFF.

The V gene is TRBV4-1, the J gene TRBJ2-5; TRBD1 might be the D (6 bases). This CDR3 has 15 amino acids. Looked up from germline, CDR1 is MGHRA and CDR2 is YSYEKL. Trimming shortened V by 1 base and J by 3 bases, and 12 bases separated the two germline ends. The CDR3 DNA sequence: TGCGCCAGCAGCCAAGCTAAGGCAGGGGAAGAGACCCAGTACTTC. Translated, it gives CASSQAKAGEETQYF.

The genes are TRBV7-2 and TRBJ1-6, with TRBD1 as a possible D gene (6 bases). The CDR3 runs to 16 residues. Deletions cut 1 base from V and 8 bases from J, with 15 bases between. In germline, CDR1 is SGHTA, CDR2 FQGNSA. CDR3 protein: CASSLGTTGWHSPLHF. The CDR3 nucleotides are TGTGCCAGCAGCTTAGGCACTACAGGGTGGCATTCACCCCTCCACTTT.

The V gene is TRBV7-2, the J gene TRBJ1-3, with D unresolved. The V gene lost 7 bases and the J gene lost 0 bases, with 13 bases spanning the gap. The germline V gene has CDR1 SGHTA and CDR2 FQGNSA. The CDR3 runs 15 residues. The CDR3 spells CASTSPTVSGNTIYF. The CDR3 DNA reads as TGTGCCAGCACCTCCCCTACAGTCTCTGGAAACACCATATATTTT.

V is TRBV2 and J is TRBJ1-5, with TRBD1 identical over 8 bases. V lost 6 bases, J lost 6 bases, and 10 bases stayed unmatched. CDR1 is SNHLY and CDR2 is FYNNEI in the germline V gene. The CDR3 has 15 residues. CDR3 DNA: TGTGCCAGCAGGGTGGCAGGGGGCAGTTTTCAGCCCCAGCATTTT. Translated, it gives CASRVAGGSFQPQHF.

This sequence joins TRBV27 and TRBJ2-6, with 8 nucleotides matching TRBD1. J lost 0 bases, V lost 6 bases, and 4 bases had no gene match. Germline V gene sequence: CDR1 MNHEY, CDR2 SMNVEV (reference sequence). The CDR3 extends over 16 amino acids. DNA for the CDR3: TGTGCCAGCAGGGACAGGGTGAACTCTGGGGCCAACGTCCTGACTTTC. Its translation is CASRDRVNSGANVLTF.

This chain uses TRBV9 with TRBJ2-2, with 10 positions matching TRBD2. Germline loops: CDR1 SGDLS, CDR2 YYNGEE. The CDR3 covers 15 residues. V lost 3 bases and J lost 5; bases outside the gene matches: 4. In DNA, the CDR3 is TGTGCCAGCAGCGACCGGACTAGCGGTACCGGGGAGCTGTTTTTT. Amino acid sequence: CASSDRTSGTGELFF.

CDR3 sequence: CASSLDQGEGYGYTF. DNA of the CDR3: TGTGCCAGCAGCTTAGATCAGGGGGAAGGCTATGGCTACACCTTC. The chain links TRBV11-3 to TRBJ1-2, with TRBD1 identical over 7 bases. Germline V gives CDR1 SGHNT, CDR2 YENEEA. Losses at the gene ends were 0 bases for V and 4 bases for J; bases not matched to a gene: 5. The CDR3 totals 15 residues.

The rearrangement joins TRBV18 to TRBJ1-1; 7 nucleotides align to TRBD1. The V gene's germline CDR1 is KGHSH and CDR2 LQKENI. V trimming: 4 bases; J trimming: 0 bases; junction bases outside the gene matches: 5. CDR3 length equals 15 residues. CDR3 sequence: CASSRGTAMNTEAFF. CDR3 in DNA: TGTGCCAGCTCACGGGGGACAGCCATGAACACTGAAGCTTTCTTT.

The gene calls are TRBV4-2 and TRBJ2-1; 14 nucleotides match TRBD2. The CDR3 runs to 15 residues. In germline, CDR1 is LGHNA, CDR2 YNFKEQ. After removal of 4 bases from V and 10 bases from J, the junction contained 6 bases not matched to a gene. This CDR3 is CASSRTSGGSEEQFF. The DNA of the CDR3 is TGTGCCAGCAGCCGGACTAGCGGGGGGTCAGAGGAGCAGTTCTTC.

CDR3 region: CAFGSWTTGEQYF. The CDR3 DNA is TGTGCCTTCGGGTCCTGGACGACGGGGGAGCAGTACTTC. The chain uses TRBV5-8 and TRBJ2-7; maybe TRBD2 (5 bases). The CDR3 sequence is 13 residues long. CDR1 is SGHTS and CDR2 is YDEGEE in the germline V gene. The ends were cut back, 10 bases at V and 7 bases at J, with 21 bases in the middle.

V and J are TRBV5-4 and TRBJ2-1, with 11 bases fitting TRBD2. CDR3 length equals 15 residues. Germline CDR1 reads SGHNT; CDR2 reads YYREEE (reference sequence). J lost 6 bases, V lost 3 bases, and 5 bases had no gene match. CDR3 protein: CASSSSGGMGNEQFF. DNA of the CDR3: TGTGCCAGCAGCTCTAGCGGGGGGATGGGCAATGAGCAGTTCTTC.

The DNA of the CDR3 is TGTGCCAGCAGTTACTCAGGCGGGGGCCTCAATGAGCAGTTCTTC. Amino acid sequence: CASSYSGGGLNEQFF. This chain connects TRBV6-5 to TRBJ2-1, with D possibly TRBD2 on 7 matching bases. V was trimmed by 0 bases and J by 6 bases, leaving 12 bases between them. CDR3 length: 15 residues. Germline assignment: CDR1 MNHEY and CDR2 SVGAGI.

This chain links TRBV4-1 with TRBJ1-2; 7 positions agree with TRBD1. J was trimmed by 2 bases and V by 0 bases; bases with no gene match: 3. Germline V gives CDR1 MGHRA, CDR2 YSYEKL. The CDR3 is 15 residues long. The CDR3 is CASSQEDRMNYGYTF. The CDR3 DNA is TGCGCCAGCAGCCAAGAGGACAGGATGAACTATGGCTACACCTTC.

This clone came up a few times. The chain has TRBV28 and TRBJ2-3, with 7 bases matching TRBD1. This CDR3 comprises 15 residues. The trim removed 4 bases at V and 1 base at J, leaving 5 bases unmatched. CDR1 and CDR2 (germline): MDHEN, SYDVKM. CDR3 bases: TGTGCCAGCAGTTGGGGGACAGAGGGCACAGATACGCAGTATTTT. This codes for CASSWGTEGTDTQYF.

This clone has only one observation. The rearrangement uses TRBV6-6 and TRBJ2-7; 8 nucleotides match TRBD1. V was pared by 7 bases and J by 2 bases, with 7 bases of the junction left unmatched. Germline CDR1 MNHNY, CDR2 SVGAGI (reference sequence). The CDR3 sequence is 14 residues long. The CDR3, as DNA: TGTGCCAGCACCCCCGGACAGGGACCCTACGAGCAGTACTTC. Its translation is CASTPGQGPYEQYF.

This clone was counted a few times. The chain's CDR3 is CASSPGTSEGTQYF. CDR3 coding DNA: TGCGCCAGCAGCCCAGGGACTAGCGAGGGGACCCAGTACTTC. V usage is TRBV5-1 and J usage is TRBJ2-5, with 10 bases matching TRBD2. Per the germline V gene, CDR1 is SGHRS and CDR2 is YFSETQ. The junction had 7 bases not matched to a gene; V was cut back by 4 bases and J by 7 bases. The CDR3 sequence is 14 residues long.